Shown below are 30 T cell receptor beta chains from a single sample sequenced in a study of beta chain features in type 1 diabetes. cDNA synthesis used the whole RNA isolate, giving expressed TCRB sequences. The repertoire was sequenced with immunoSEQ multiplex PCR; TCRdb's copy has only in-frame clones and lacks some. The repertoire holds approximately 120,000 clones, 40% seen once, with 0.065% in the top ten. The sequencing sample was made of stem cell memory CD4+ T cells from blood. These TCRs come from a woman under 30 in good health.

The gene calls are TRBV18 and TRBJ1-2; 8 bases match TRBD1. Germline loops: CDR1 KGHSH, CDR2 LQKENI. The CDR3 is made up of 14 amino acids. With 3 bases clipped from V and 2 bases from J, the junction kept 2 bases outside the gene matches. The CDR3 DNA sequence: TGTGCCAGCTCACCCGGGACAGGCAACTATGGCTACACCTTC. It yields the protein CASSPGTGNYGYTF.

This clone was detected only a few times. The gene calls are TRBV7-9 and TRBJ2-3; weak D call: TRBD1 (6 bases). The CDR3 is 15 amino acids. CDR1 is SEHNR and CDR2 is FQNEAQ in the germline V gene (reference sequence). Trimming pared 5 bases from V and 0 bases from J, leaving 12 bases between. This CDR3 is CASSRPRGSTDTQYF. The CDR3 region has the DNA TGTGCCAGCAGCAGACCGAGGGGGAGCACAGATACGCAGTATTTT.

This clone came up a few times. The V call is TRBV6-5, the J call TRBJ2-3; a weak D match, TRBD2 (5 bases). Per germline, CDR1 MNHEY and CDR2 SVGAGI. This CDR3 spans 13 amino acids. The V and J ends lost 2 bases and 2 bases respectively, with 5 bases between them. CDR3: CASSYDYTDTQYF. The CDR3 DNA follows: TGTGCCAGCAGTTACGACTACACAGATACGCAGTATTTT.

This chain links TRBV6-5 with TRBJ1-5; maybe TRBD1 (5 bases). Trimming shortened V by 4 bases and J by 3 bases, and 13 bases separated the two germline ends. CDR1 is MNHEY and CDR2 is SVGAGI in the germline V gene. The CDR3 covers 15 residues. The CDR3 DNA sequence: TGTGCCAGCAGTTCCAGGAACAGGCCCAATCAGCCCCAGCATTTT. Encoded protein: CASSSRNRPNQPQHF.

This clone has more than one count but fewer than ten. This chain uses TRBV7-2 with TRBJ2-7; 7 bases map to TRBD1. V was clipped by 5 bases and J by 0 bases; unmatched bases: 4. The CDR3 loop spans 14 amino acids. Germline CDR1 reads SGHTA; CDR2 reads FQGNSA. The chain's CDR3 is CASSERDSSYEQYF. CDR3 coding DNA: TGTGCCAGCAGCGAAAGGGACAGCTCCTACGAGCAGTACTTC.

V is TRBV4-2 and J is TRBJ2-7, with 12 nucleotides matching TRBD2. V shed 4 bases and J 2 bases; nucleotides not matched to a gene: 6. There are 16 residues in the CDR3. CDR1 is LGHNA, CDR2 YNFKEQ, per germline. CDR3 sequence reads: CASSLGGTSGPYEQYF. CDR3 in DNA: TGTGCCAGCAGCCTAGGGGGGACTAGCGGGCCCTACGAGCAGTACTTC.

This clone was detected only a few times. The gene calls are TRBV5-1 and TRBJ2-7; TRBD2 agrees at 14 bases. Trimming at V came to 3 bases and at J to 5 bases, leaving 10 bases not matched to a gene. Germline V gives CDR1 SGHRS, CDR2 YFSETQ. The CDR3 covers 17 residues. The CDR3 protein is CASSSTGTSGSFHEQYF. The CDR3 DNA is TGCGCCAGCAGCTCCACCGGGACTAGCGGGAGTTTCCACGAGCAGTACTTC.

In this sample, this clone turned up a few times. J is TRBJ2-1 and V is TRBV9; 9 bases are a match to TRBD2. V trimming: 0 bases; J trimming: 6 bases; junction bases outside the gene matches: 4. The CDR3 length is 15 residues. Germline-derived CDR1 and CDR2 are SGDLS and YYNGEE. The CDR3 loop is CASSVVAGVLNEQFF. In DNA form, the CDR3 reads TGTGCCAGCAGCGTAGTAGCGGGAGTGCTCAATGAGCAGTTCTTC.

The chain links TRBV4-1 to TRBJ1-4; no definite D call. Germline V gene data show CDR1 as MGHRA and CDR2 as YSYEKL. The CDR3 sequence is 16 residues long. The V end was cut by 0 bases, the J end by 5 bases, with 13 bases between. The chain's CDR3 is CASSQDFAGGNEKLFF. The DNA of the CDR3 is TGCGCCAGCAGCCAAGATTTTGCAGGAGGGAATGAAAAACTGTTTTTT.

This clone turned up a few times. The chain carries TRBV18 and TRBJ2-1; 11 nucleotides agree with TRBD2. V shed 0 bases and J 6 bases; nucleotides not matched to a gene: 7. Germline CDR1 is KGHSH and CDR2 is LQKENI. The CDR3 is 17 residues long. The CDR3 is CASSPPSLAGGANEQFF. CDR3 DNA sequence: TGTGCCAGCTCACCACCGAGTCTAGCGGGAGGTGCCAATGAGCAGTTCTTC. The full variable domain, rest sourced from reference TRBV18 and TRBJ2-1, is NAGVMQNPRHLVRRRGQEARLRCSPMKGHSHVYWYRQLPEEGLKFMVYLQKENIIDESGMPKERFSAEFPKEGPSILRIQQVVRGDSAAYFCASSPPSLAGGANEQFFGPGTRLTVL.

This chain connects TRBV28 to TRBJ1-1; D possibly corresponds to TRBD1 (5 bases). Germline CDR1 is MDHEN and CDR2 is SYDVKM. Trimming removed 3 bases at V and 8 bases at J, with 7 bases between. CDR3 length: 11 amino acids. Here the CDR3 reads CASSLWGEAFF. In DNA form, the CDR3 reads TGTGCCAGCAGTTTGTGGGGCGAAGCTTTCTTT. Using reference TRBV28 and TRBJ1-1 for the parts outside the CDR3, the full variable domain is DVKVTQSSRYLVKRTGEKVFLECVQDMDHENMFWYRQDPGLGLRLIYFSYDVKMKEKGDIPEGYSVSREKKERFSLILESASTNQTSMYLCASSLWGEAFFGQGTRLTVV.

This chain uses TRBV5-4 with TRBJ1-5; 7 bases align to TRBD1. CDR3 size: 17 residues. Germline CDR1 reads SGHNT; CDR2 reads YYREEE (reference sequence). V trimming: 4 bases; J trimming: 2 bases; junction bases outside the gene matches: 12. The CDR3 DNA sequence: TGTGCCAGCAGCCACGGAGGGGGCAGGGTGCGCAATCAGCCCCAGCATTTT. Translating gives CASSHGGGRVRNQPQHF.

This clone was observed a handful of times. V is TRBV18 and J is TRBJ2-2; tentatively, D is TRBD2 (6 bases). V lost 0 bases to trimming and J lost 5 bases, with 13 bases between them. CDR1 and CDR2 (germline): KGHSH, LQKENI. The CDR3 consists of 16 residues. CDR3: CASSPPRGVGTGELFF. The CDR3 DNA reads TGTGCCAGCTCACCACCGCGCGGGGTCGGTACCGGGGAGCTGTTTTTT. The full variable domain, its missing parts supplied by reference TRBV18 and TRBJ2-2, is NAGVMQNPRHLVRRRGQEARLRCSPMKGHSHVYWYRQLPEEGLKFMVYLQKENIIDESGMPKERFSAEFPKEGPSILRIQQVVRGDSAAYFCASSPPRGVGTGELFFGEGSRLTVL.

V is TRBV9 and J is TRBJ2-3; the match to TRBD2 covers 15 bases. CDR1 and CDR2 (germline): SGDLS, YYNGEE. V shed 4 bases, J shed 6 bases, and the junction held 9 bases outside the gene matches. The length of the CDR3 is 17 residues. Written as DNA, the CDR3 is TGTGCCAGCAGCCCATCGGGGACTAGCGGGAGGCCCGATACGCAGTATTTT. This encodes CASSPSGTSGRPDTQYF.

The chain couples TRBV4-1 to TRBJ2-2, with a tentative D call TRBD1 (5 bases). V dropped 1 base and J dropped 3 bases, with 12 bases sitting between them. The CDR3 loop spans 16 amino acids. CDR1 and CDR2 (germline): MGHRA, YSYEKL. CDR3 DNA: TGCGCCAGCAGCCAAGCCCAGGGTTCCGACACCGGGGAGCTGTTTTTT. Translating it yields CASSQAQGSDTGELFF.

The chain combines TRBV21-1 with TRBJ2-3; TRBD2, the table's D call, lacks a check against the DNA. TRBV21-1 is an annotated pseudogene. The CDR3 has 20 amino acids. The CDR3 sequence: CASSKVPRVYLYTSTDTQYF. CDR3 DNA sequence: TGTGCCAGCAGCAAAGTCCCGCGGGTATATCTTTATACTAGCACAGATACGCAGTATTTT.

This clone was recorded a few times. V usage is TRBV4-2 and J usage is TRBJ1-5; D unclear. The ends were cut back, 0 bases at V and 4 bases at J, with 10 bases in the middle. CDR1 is LGHNA, CDR2 YNFKEQ, per germline. The CDR3 contains 15 residues. The CDR3 is CASSQDRAGNQPQHF. The CDR3 DNA reads TGTGCCAGCAGCCAAGATCGAGCGGGGAATCAGCCCCAGCATTTT.

About this clone itself: The sample carries other DNA sequences with the same CDR3. The chain employs TRBV29-1 and TRBJ2-1; 9 bases align to TRBD1. Germline V gives CDR1 SQVTM, CDR2 ANQGSEA. J was trimmed by 7 bases and V by 8 bases; bases with no gene match: 33. The CDR3 sequence is 21 residues long. The CDR3 protein is CSPSGQGHPPWLAGIGNEQFF. CDR3 bases: TGCAGCCCGTCGGGACAGGGCCATCCCCCTTGGCTGGCGGGAATCGGGAATGAGCAGTTCTTC.

The rearrangement links TRBV19 to TRBJ2-1; D is possibly TRBD2 (6 bases). Trimming cost V 6 bases and J 7 bases, with 19 bases left between them. The germline gives CDR1 LNHDA, CDR2 SQIVND (reference sequence). The CDR3 covers 15 residues. In DNA, the CDR3 is TGTGCCAGTAGATCCAAAATCGGGAGAGGGAATGAGCAGTTCTTC. Translated: CASRSKIGRGNEQFF.

The rearrangement uses TRBV28 and TRBJ1-2, with D tentatively TRBD1 (6 bases). From germline, CDR1 is MDHEN and CDR2 SYDVKM. Trimming removed 1 base from V and 4 bases from J, with 10 bases in between. The CDR3 consists of 14 residues. The CDR3 here is CASSLSQGLYGYTF. The DNA of the CDR3 is TGTGCCAGCAGTTTATCACAGGGCCTCTATGGCTACACCTTC.

This clone has just a few counts. The J gene is TRBJ2-2, the V gene TRBV30, with D perhaps matching TRBD2 (6 bases). CDR3 size: 13 residues. Germline CDR1 is GTSNPN and CDR2 is SVGIG (reference sequence). Trimming left V 4 bases short and J 8 bases short, with 14 bases between. The CDR3 sequence: CAWTPGVYGELFF. The CDR3 DNA reads as TGTGCCTGGACTCCGGGAGTATATGGGGAGCTGTTTTTT.

In its sample, this clone was seen a few times. This sequence joins TRBV30 and TRBJ2-7; D is possibly TRBD1 (6 bases). This CDR3 spans 13 amino acids. Deletions cut 3 bases from V and 4 bases from J, with 13 bases between. Germline V CDR1 and CDR2: GTSNPN, SVGIG (reference sequence). CDR3 bases: TGTGCCTGGAGCAGACAGGCCAGATACGAGCAGTACTTC. It encodes CAWSRQARYEQYF.

This clone was seen a few times. The chain has TRBV7-9 and TRBJ2-6; TRBD1 matches 7 bases. Germline V lookup: CDR1 SEHNR, CDR2 FQNEAQ (reference sequence). This CDR3 region has 19 residues. Losses at the gene ends were 1 base for V and 2 bases for J; bases not matched to a gene: 11. CDR3 sequence (DNA): TGTGCCAGCAGCTTAGGCTCTAGGGGGCCTTTTACTGGGGCCAACGTCCTGACTTTC. Its protein product is CASSLGSRGPFTGANVLTF.

This rearrangement joins TRBV7-2 to TRBJ1-1; D perhaps matches TRBD1 (5 bases). The CDR3 is 14 amino acids. Trimming removed 6 bases from V and 0 bases from J, with 11 bases in between. Germline loops: CDR1 SGHTA, CDR2 FQGNSA. The CDR3 region is CASRYTGLNTEAFF. The CDR3 nucleotides are TGTGCCAGCAGATATACAGGCCTGAACACTGAAGCTTTCTTT. Using reference TRBV7-2 and TRBJ1-1 for the parts outside the CDR3, the full variable domain is GAGVSQSPSNKVTEKGKDVELRCDPISGHTALYWYRQSLGQGLEFLIYFQGNSAPDKSGLPSDRFSAERTGGSVSTLTIQRTQQEDSAVYLCASRYTGLNTEAFFGQGTRLTVV.

With respect to this clone: One end of the junction fails to match germline, which may point to a read error. The chain carries TRBV5-1 and TRBJ1-5; possible D gene TRBD1, 5 bases. Per the germline V gene, CDR1 is SGHRS and CDR2 is YFSETQ. The CDR3 has 14 amino acids. CDR3 loop: CASSLVGGEQLQHF. In nucleotides, the CDR3 is TGCGCCAGCAGCTTGGTGGGAGGGGAGCAGCTCCAGCATTTT.

This rearrangement joins TRBV28 to TRBJ2-2; D possibly corresponds to TRBD2 (6 bases). This CDR3 region has 15 residues. V dropped 1 base and J dropped 7 bases, with 13 bases sitting between them. Germline CDR1 reads MDHEN; CDR2 reads SYDVKM. Written as DNA, the CDR3 is TGTGCCAGCAGTTTATCAGGAGGGGCTAGCGGGGAGCTGTTTTTT. It specifies CASSLSGGASGELFF.

The CDR3, as DNA: TGTGCCAGCATCACTCCAAGAGGCGGCTACACCTTC. It translates to CASITPRGGYTF. This chain uses TRBV19 with TRBJ1-2; D remains ambiguous. This CDR3 is 12 amino acids long. Trimming took 9 bases from V and 8 from J, leaving 16 bases between them. Germline assignment: CDR1 LNHDA and CDR2 SQIVND (reference sequence).

The CDR3 region is CASNRHGNRETQYF. The CDR3 region has the DNA TGTGCCAGCAATCGTCATGGTAATCGGGAGACCCAGTACTTC. The rearrangement links TRBV6-5 to TRBJ2-5; D gene uncertain. Trimming pared 7 bases from V and 5 bases from J, leaving 17 bases between. Germline V gene sequence: CDR1 MNHEY, CDR2 SVGAGI. The CDR3 loop spans 14 amino acids.

The chain links TRBV4-3 to TRBJ2-3; weak D call: TRBD2 (6 bases). The CDR3 totals 14 residues. The ends were cut back, 2 bases at V and 1 base at J, with 7 bases in the middle. Germline CDR1 and CDR2: LGHNA and YSLEER. CDR3 in DNA: TGCGCCAGCAGCCAAAGGGAGGGCACAGATACGCAGTATTTT. This codes for CASSQREGTDTQYF.

This clone was observed a handful of times. The rearrangement uses TRBV10-3 and TRBJ2-5, with D possibly TRBD2 on 6 matching bases. Trimming took off 5 bases at V and 4 bases at J, with 14 bases between the two ends. Germline V gives CDR1 ENHRY, CDR2 SYGVKD. There are 14 residues in the CDR3. The CDR3 DNA reads as TGTGCCATCAGTTCCCCCGGGGGACGAGAGACCCAGTACTTC. It is translated as CAISSPGGRETQYF.